This T cell receptor (beta chain) was found in a study of graft-versus-host responses after intestinal transplantation. Study information: Multivisceral, liver-intestinal, or isolated intestinal grafts went to recipients. Uniformly, recipients were administered anti-thymocyte globulin induction with subsequent tacrolimus and steroids for approximately three years.

Repertoires were generated with immunoSEQ multiplex PCR, while TCRdb's copy carries only in-frame clones and drops some. The profile shows about 88,000 clones, 85% to 95% of them singletons. CDR3 length: 16 residues. Per the germline V gene, CDR1 is SGHDN and CDR2 is FVKESK. The ends were cut back, 5 bases at V and 2 bases at J, with 13 bases in the middle. Points on this clone: Its antigen is not known.

General study findings and limits: GvH clonotypes were identified within recipient marrow, with a subset emerging first in ileum or blood.

This sample comprised unstimulated CD4+ T cells sorted from spleen or lymph node cells, obtained before transplant. This chain joins TRBV14 and TRBJ2-6, with D perhaps matching TRBD2 (5 bases). This sequence originates from a human donor who was the organ donor for an intestinal transplant. This chain's CDR3 is CASSGLFGTGANVLTF. The CDR3 region has the DNA TGTGCCAGCAGCGGACTTTTCGGGACTGGGGCCAACGTCCTGACTTTC.